This T cell receptor beta chain emerged from a study of cytomegalovirus exposure and HLA in healthy donors. Whole-study findings and limits: Most TCR sequences showed up rarely, but some public TCRs showed up in many donors.

For this clone: The antigen is not known.

The PCR contained 60 Vbeta and 13 Jbeta primers. Sequencing used immunoSEQ multiplex PCR; TCRdb keeps in-frame clones, though not all of them. The sample carries 90,000 to 120,000 clones, about 80% recorded once. The CDR3 length is 15 residues. The V gene lost 0 bases and the J gene lost 0 bases, with 7 bases spanning the gap. CDR1 and CDR2 (germline): SGHTS, YDEGEE. This chain links TRBV5-8 with TRBJ1-5; a weak D match, TRBD1 (5 bases). Sequenced input: PBMCs. The TCR originated in a woman between 35 and 50 years old in good health and CMV-seronegative. The CDR3 nucleotides read TGTGCCAGCAGCTTGGGGGGGGATAGCAATCAGCCCCAGCATTTT. This translates into CASSLGGDSNQPQHF.